The TCR beta chain under discussion was sequenced for a study of T cell responses to AZD1222 COVID-19 vaccine. Here immunoSEQ multiplex PCR was the method, and the copy in TCRdb shows in-frame clones only, minus some. Here the sample spans about 140,000 clones, roughly 89% being singletons. Germline V gene sequence: CDR1 MGHRA, CDR2 YSYEKL. The V end was cut by 0 bases, the J end by 0 bases, with 6 bases between. The CDR3 has 15 amino acids. Regarding the study as a whole: It was only a handful of AZD1222 recipients who were seropositive at baseline. In the spike-specific TCR repertoire, nearly half reportedly target unmutated variant regions.

Comment on this clone: Its target is unknown.

The TCR originated in an adult who received the MenACWY meningococcal vaccine as a control. The sample in question was peripheral blood, obtained 28 days after the second dose of the MenACWY control vaccine. The gene calls are TRBV4-1 and TRBJ1-5, with unresolved D. The CDR3 DNA is TGCGCCAGCAGCCAAGAACCCAGTAGCAATCAGCCCCAGCATTTT. It is translated as CASSQEPSSNQPQHF.